This TCR beta chain stems from a study of shared clonotypes between healthy human individuals. The V gene's germline CDR1 is MNHEY and CDR2 SVGAGI. There are 13 residues in the CDR3. Trimming pared 2 bases from V and 9 bases from J, leaving 14 bases between. TCRdb's copy holds only in-frame clones and misses some; the assay was immunoSEQ multiplex PCR. The data show approximately 1.5 million clones, less than 99% seen once. The TCR originated in a man younger than 45 in good health. The sample was naive CD4+ T cells sorted from blood. Subset specified: CD45RA+ positively selected. This chain uses TRBV6-5 with TRBJ2-7, with D perhaps matching TRBD1 (6 bases). The chain's CDR3 is CASSYQLQGGQYF. The CDR3 nucleotides read TGTGCCAGCAGTTACCAGTTACAGGGCGGGCAGTACTTC.